This T cell receptor beta chain was captured by sequencing in a study of PD-L1 blockade in urothelial cancer. Study-wide background: Blood was tested 3 weeks (second dose) and 6 weeks into treatment.

Patients' urothelial carcinoma was locally advanced or metastatic. PCRs were each spiked with synthetic TCR analog templates. Method: immunoSEQ multiplex PCR; TCRdb's copy keeps in-frame clones and lacks some. The sample lists some 30,000 clones; roughly 86% were seen once. Germline assignment: CDR1 SNHLY and CDR2 FYNNEI. The CDR3 has 16 residues. The V and J ends lost 6 bases and 3 bases, in that order; junction bases with no gene match: 7. Sample: PBMCs, taken around atezolizumab (anti-PD-L1) treatment. V is TRBV2 and J is TRBJ2-6, with 8 bases matching TRBD1. The origin of this receptor is a man aged 45-65 years with urothelial cancer. CDR3 DNA: TGTGCCAGCAGCGGGACAGGACGGCGTGGGGCCAACGTCCTGACTTTC. Amino acids: CASSGTGRRGANVLTF.